What follows are 6 T cell receptor beta chains derived from one specimen sequenced in a study of blood T cell repertoires in COVID-19. Generated by immunoSEQ multiplex PCR, the TCRdb table keeps only in-frame clones and is missing some. The table lists about 200,000 clones, 86% of them singletons. Source material: peripheral blood. Every receptor here comes from a woman in her 50s with acute or convalescent COVID-19.

The chain carries TRBV2 and TRBJ2-7; 8 bases align to TRBD1. The V gene end was trimmed by 6 bases and the J gene end by 4 bases; junction bases not matched to a gene: 8. CDR1 and CDR2 (germline): SNHLY, FYNNEI. The CDR3 contains 14 residues. The CDR3 reads CASRLDRVGYEQYF. DNA for the CDR3: TGTGCCAGCAGGCTGGACAGGGTGGGGTACGAGCAGTACTTC.

The V call is TRBV30, the J call TRBJ2-7; the D gene is possibly TRBD1 (5 bases). The V end lost 2 bases, the J end lost 0 bases, and 14 bases lay between the germline ends. Germline assignment: CDR1 GTSNPN and CDR2 SVGIG (reference sequence). This CDR3 region has 15 residues. CDR3 sequence reads: CAWSPVDRSSYEQYF. CDR3 coding DNA: TGTGCCTGGAGTCCAGTTGACAGAAGCTCCTACGAGCAGTACTTC.

The chain employs TRBV19 and TRBJ1-1, with 8 bases identical to TRBD1. The V gene's germline CDR1 is LNHDA and CDR2 SQIVND (reference sequence). The CDR3 sequence is 15 residues long. Trimming took 3 bases from V and 5 from J; bases not matched to a gene: 8. CDR3 protein: CASSMGNRGGTEAFF. The CDR3 DNA is TGTGCCAGTAGTATGGGGAACAGGGGGGGAACTGAAGCTTTCTTT. Full variable domain (remainder filled in from reference TRBV19 and TRBJ1-1): DGGITQSPKYLFRKEGQNVTLSCEQNLNHDAMYWYRQDPGQGLRLIYYSQIVNDFQKGDIAEGYSVSREKKESFPLTVTSAQKNPTAFYLCASSMGNRGGTEAFFGQGTRLTVV.

This sequence joins TRBV9 and TRBJ1-4; D is undetermined. Trimming removed 0 bases at V and 8 bases at J, with 11 bases between. The CDR3 totals 14 residues. Germline V gene data show CDR1 as SGDLS and CDR2 as YYNGEE. CDR3 protein: CASSVASAGEKLFF. The DNA for the CDR3 is TGTGCCAGCAGCGTAGCTTCGGCGGGCGAAAAACTGTTTTTT.

A few counts support this clone. This chain connects TRBV5-1 to TRBJ1-1; 8 bases line up with TRBD1. The CDR3 contains 13 residues. Unmatched junction bases numbered 2, after V lost 4 bases and J lost 3 bases. The germline gives CDR1 SGHRS, CDR2 YFSETQ. The CDR3 loop is CASSLTGDTEAFF. CDR3 coding DNA: TGCGCCAGCAGCCTGACAGGGGACACTGAAGCTTTCTTT.

The DNA of the CDR3 is TGTGCCAGCAGCTTAGGGCGGGGGCCGTTTCAAGAGACCCAGTACTTC. Amino acids: CASSLGRGPFQETQYF. V gene TRBV7-9 combines with J gene TRBJ2-5; possible D gene TRBD2, 7 bases. This CDR3 contains 16 residues. The V end was cut by 1 base, the J end by 2 bases, with 14 bases between. Germline V gene sequence: CDR1 SEHNR, CDR2 FQNEAQ (reference sequence).